The sequence of this T cell receptor beta chain was determined in a study of response to subunit inactivated influenza vaccine (dated by TCRdb to 2017 to 2018). Background on the whole study: To follow how T cells responded to a trivalent subunit inactivated influenza vaccine, the researchers relied on deep quantitative profiling of the T cell receptor repertoire. Broader findings and caveats from the paper: The authors suggested that each seasonal influenza vaccination may recruit only a limited number of new T cells.

This clonotype was recorded a few times. Its antigen has not been determined. One base away there is no much larger clone; base qualities are not given. Reading from cysteine to phenylalanine, the CDR3 counts 13 amino acids. Only the CDR3 portion is preserved as DNA: 39 bases, with reading frame beginning at the first base. The germline V gene encodes CDR1 LNHNV and CDR2 YYDKDF (reference sequence). V is cut by 4 bases and J by 6 bases, and the space between the germline ends is 10 bases. Library generation was performed with RT-PCR. The listed sequencing device is Illumina HiSeq 2500. The public reads were run again by TCRdb, first through fastp at Q25 and then through MiXCR, and only productive beta chains were kept. Entries that share a CDR3 protein sequence are merged under the most common genes and DNA. The sample profile shows 150,000 to 200,000 distinct CDR3 sequences; more than 10% of them were found once. Approximately 30% of the sample goes to the ten largest clones.

This same sample was also taken into another study, of T cells expressing NK-cell markers. As that second study puts it: TCR beta cDNA libraries were made by 5'RACE template switching that added a universal primer site and unique molecular identifiers. Under ten donors provided sorted CD3+CD56+NKG2C+, CD3+CD56+NKG2C- and CD3+CD56-NKG2C+ T-cell subsets, whose TCR beta-chain repertoires were profiled. Among the eight sequenced donors, only one was HCMV-seronegative, while the other seven were HCMV-seropositive. In several experiments an anti-gammadeltaTCR antibody was added to restrict sorting to alphabetaTCR-expressing T cells. For over five donors, the dominant CD3+CD56+NKG2C+ clonotypes were among the top 10 CD8+ clonotypes and accounted for roughly 1.0-8% of CD8+ T cells. Those dominant clonotypes were again the most abundant among CD3+CD56-NKG2C+ cells in several donors, at roughly 25-60.1%. It remained unclear whether the expanded NKG2C-expressing T cell clones were specific for HCMV antigens. Randomly selected healthy volunteers, three men and five women, were used as the eight sequenced donors. A commercial ELISA kit detecting HCMV-specific IgG in serum was used to determine HCMV serostatus. Ficoll density gradient centrifugation was used to isolate peripheral blood mononuclear cells from blood. CD4+ and CD8+ T cells were isolated from PBMC by magnetic immunoseparation with Miltenyi isolation kits. cDNA synthesis was primed from the TCR beta constant segment, followed by two successive PCR amplification steps. Sequencing of the libraries produced 2 x 150 bp reads on Illumina HiSeq 2000/2500, MiSeq or NextSeq. MIGEC handled demultiplexing of the reads and grouping by UMI, while MiTCR was used to assemble and quantify clonotypes. To exclude erroneous sequences, only TCR cDNA sequences supported by at least two reads were retained. The tcR package was used for downstream repertoire analysis, with clonotypes matched between fractions based on CDR3 nucleotide sequence plus V segment. VDJmatch was used to annotate antigen specificity against VDJdb, with one amino acid substitution allowed in CDR3.

The receptor was isolated from a man aged 50-60 years who received an inactivated influenza vaccine. Donor details come from another sample of the same person, matched by shared clones. The V and J segments used are TRBV15 and TRBJ1-5; TRBD1 could be the D gene, as 5 bases match. The sample was CD8+ T cells sorted from PBMCs, taken roughly 12 days after vaccination. The sequenced DNA is TGTGCCACCAGCACCCCAGGGAGTCAGCCCCAGCATTTT. Its coded protein is CATSTPGSQPQHF.